Listed below are T cell receptor beta chains from one sample, sequenced in a study of shared clonotypes between healthy human individuals. The data were produced by immunoSEQ multiplex PCR, yet TCRdb's version contains in-frame clones alone and is incomplete. The profile shows about 1,500,000 clones, approximately 96% of them singletons. The specimen was naive CD4+ T cells sorted from blood. Every receptor here comes from a young man in good health. Both conserved end residues are part of each CDR3. A D gene is named only where the DNA matches it firmly. Size is stated for part of the rows, as once, few or many counts, or as a class when the clone is expanded.

v_call	j_call	d_call	clone_size	cdr3_nt	cdr3_aa
TRBV19	TRBJ1-5	.	.	TGTGCCAGTAGTATGTTAGGGCAGCCCCAGCATTTT	CASSMLGQPQHF
TRBV4-2	TRBJ2-1	TRBD2	.	TGTGCCAGCAGCCAAGGGACTAGCGGGAGCTCCTACAATGAGCAGTTCTTC	CASSQGTSGSSYNEQFF
TRBV28	TRBJ1-5	TRBD1	.	TGTGCCAGCAGACAGGGGGCCGGCAATCAGCCCCAGCATTTT	CASRQGAGNQPQHF
TRBV20-1	TRBJ2-5	.	.	TGCAGTTTGGCGAGGGAAGAGACCCAGTACTTC	CSLAREETQYF
TRBV5-1	TRBJ2-5	TRBD2	once	TGCGCCAGCAGCGCTGCTTTCAGCGGGAGTTACCTTGAGACCCAGTACTTC	CASSAAFSGSYLETQYF
TRBV7-8	TRBJ1-3	TRBD1	.	TGTGCCAGCAGCCCGACAGGGAACTCTGGAAACACCATATATTTT	CASSPTGNSGNTIYF
TRBV6-5	TRBJ2-7	TRBD1	.	TGTGCCAGCAGTTACAACCGGGACAGAAACCCCTACGAGCAGTACTTC	CASSYNRDRNPYEQYF
TRBV4-3	TRBJ2-3	TRBD2	once	TGCGCCAGCAGCCAAGAAGGTGTTGGGACTAGCGGTCGGTGGGGGCACGCAGATACGCAGTATTTT	CASSQEGVGTSGRWGHADTQYF
TRBV28	TRBJ2-5	TRBD2	.	TGTGCCAGCTGCCGATCGGGGGGTAAGGAGACCCAGTACTTC	CASCRSGGKETQYF
TRBV18	TRBJ2-7	TRBD2	.	TGTGCCAGCTCACCACCGTCTAGCGGGAGGGGAGGGAATCCCTACGAGCAGTACTTC	CASSPPSSGRGGNPYEQYF
TRBV19	TRBJ1-2	.	.	TGTGCCAGTCGTACAGGGACGGTAGGGAACTATGGCTACACCTTC	CASRTGTVGNYGYTF
TRBV2	TRBJ1-5	.	.	TGTGCCAGCAGTGACTCTAGAGGTCAGCCCCAGCATTTT	CASSDSRGQPQHF
TRBV15	TRBJ2-7	.	.	TGTGCCACCAGCAGAGATGCGGTCTCCTACGAGCAGTACTTC	CATSRDAVSYEQYF
TRBV29-1	TRBJ2-6	.	once	TGCAGCGTTGAACGGTTCTTTGGGGCCAACGTCCTGACTTTC	CSVERFFGANVLTF
TRBV28	TRBJ2-1	TRBD2	once	TGTGCCACCCTTTGGCTAGCGGGGGGGAACCACTACAATGAGCAGTTCTTC	CATLWLAGGNHYNEQFF
TRBV28	TRBJ1-3	.	.	TGTGCCAGCAGTTCAAGTGCGGGGATCGGTAACACCATATATTTT	CASSSSAGIGNTIYF
TRBV6-5	TRBJ2-5	TRBD1	.	TGTGCCAGCAGGTACCGGGACAGATCTTTCCAAGAGACCCAGTACTTC	CASRYRDRSFQETQYF
TRBV27	TRBJ2-7	.	.	TGTGCCAGCAGTGGAGCCCGGACGGACTCCTACGAGCAGTACTTC	CASSGARTDSYEQYF
TRBV10-1	TRBJ1-1	.	.	TGCGCCAGCAGTGAGTCGGGGAGGAAGATGGCTTTCTTT	CASSESGRKMAFF
TRBV2	TRBJ2-5	.	.	TGTGCCAGCACCGGGGAGTACCAAGAGACCCAGTACTTC	CASTGEYQETQYF
TRBV18	TRBJ2-5	.	.	TGTGCCAGCTCATCCAAAGAAACCCAGTACTTC	CASSSKETQYF
TRBV5-3	TRBJ1-1	.	.	TGTGCCTCAAGGAAAGGGTGGGTCACTGAAGCTTTCTTT	CASRKGWVTEAFF
TRBV6-1	TRBJ2-1	TRBD2	.	TGTGCCAGCAGTGCTCCACGACTAGCAGAACACAATGAGCAGTTCTTC	CASSAPRLAEHNEQFF